What follows describes a single T cell receptor (beta chain). From germline, CDR1 is MRHNA and CDR2 SNTAGT. V lost 5 bases and J lost 8; bases outside the gene matches: 12. The CDR3 covers 15 residues. The entry originates in a study of cytomegalovirus exposure and HLA in healthy donors. Primers included in the PCR were 60 Vbeta and 13 Jbeta primers. Only in-frame clones appear in the TCRdb table, and some are missing; sequencing was by immunoSEQ multiplex PCR. The sample consists of over 90,000 clones, roughly 80% of them appearing once. The chain recombines TRBV6-4 with TRBJ2-1; 7 bases align to TRBD2. This receptor was taken from a male donor in good health and CMV-seropositive. Source material: PBMCs. The CDR3 sequence is CASSLETSSNDEQFF. The CDR3 bases are TGTGCCAGCAGTTTAGAGACTAGCTCAAACGATGAGCAGTTCTTC.